Presented here are 18 T cell receptor beta chains from one specimen sequenced in a study of prognosis after radiotherapy for stage I lung cancer. TCR beta CDR3 amplification from genomic DNA was performed by two-round multiplex PCR. It was primers specific to each TRBV and TRBJ gene that first-round PCR used. TCRdb itself ran the multiplex PCR reads through MiXCR, one entry per CDR3 protein. The sample records just over 30,000 distinct CDR3 sequences, about 30% being singletons. Sequencing used PBMCs, obtained before or after stereotactic body radiation therapy (not recorded which). The origin of the receptors is a donor aged 50 or older with non-small cell lung cancer.

In its sample, this clonotype was seen many times. The CDR3 region has the DNA TGTGCCAGCTCCCTTGATGGGGGCAAGCAGTACTTC. Its protein is CASSLDGGKQYF. V and J are TRBV7-9 and TRBJ2-7, with D tentatively TRBD1 (6 bases). CDR1 and CDR2 (germline): SEHNR, FQNEAQ (reference sequence). The CDR3 covers 12 residues. With 8 bases removed from V and 8 bases from J, the gap between germline ends came to 16 bases. The full variable domain, with the rest looked up from reference TRBV7-9 and TRBJ2-7, is DTGVSQNPRHKITKRGQNVTFRCDPISEHNRLYWYRQTLGQGPEFLTYFQNEAQLEKSRLLSDRFSAERPKGSFSTLEIQRTEQGDSAMYLCASSLDGGKQYFGPGTRLTVT.

In regard to this clonotype: This may be a read error, as it is one base from a much larger clone. The V call is TRBV7-2, the J call TRBJ2-7; no firm D call. Trimming removed 4 bases at V and 5 bases at J, with 21 bases between. The CDR3 is 16 amino acids. The germline V gene encodes CDR1 SGHTA and CDR2 FQGNSA. In nucleotides, the CDR3 is TGTGCCAGCAGCTCCCTCCCCATGACCGAAACCCACGAGCAGTACTTC. This gives the protein CASSSLPMTETHEQYF.

In its sample, this clonotype was seen many times. This chain links TRBV6-1 with TRBJ1-3; TRBD1 is a possible D gene (6 bases). The ends were cut back, 2 bases at V and 2 bases at J, with 10 bases in the middle. CDR3 length equals 15 residues. The germline gives CDR1 MNHNS, CDR2 SASEGT. CDR3: CASSELGGPGNTIYF. CDR3 sequence (DNA): TGTGCCAGCAGTGAATTGGGGGGCCCTGGAAACACCATATATTTT.

There are a few counts of this clonotype. The genes are TRBV5-6 and TRBJ2-2, with a possible D match to TRBD2 (5 bases). CDR3 length equals 16 residues. Germline V gene sequence: CDR1 SGHDT, CDR2 YYEEEE. V shed 0 bases and J shed 4 bases, with 13 bases lying between them. In DNA, the CDR3 is TGTGCCAGCAGCTTGGGGATCTTTGAGGGCACCGGGGAGCTGTTTTTT. It translates to CASSLGIFEGTGELFF.

Of note for this clonotype: Being one base from a much bigger clone, this may be a read error. This chain uses TRBV3-1 with TRBJ2-2, with D unresolved. The CDR3 loop spans 12 amino acids. Trimming stripped 1 base from V and 6 bases from J, with 3 bases between. CDR1 LGHDT and CDR2 YNNKEL come from the germline V gene (reference sequence). As DNA, the CDR3 is TGTGCCAGCAGCCAAGTTGCCGGGGAGCTGTTTTTT. This gives the protein CASSQVAGELFF.

Ten or more counts support this clonotype. The chain joins TRBV12-3 or TRBV12-4 to TRBJ1-2, with D possibly TRBD1 on 5 matching bases. Trimming shortened V by 3 bases and J by 6 bases, and 8 bases separated the two germline ends. This CDR3 has 12 residues. In nucleotides, the CDR3 is TGTGCCAGCAGTTTGCAAGGGGATGGCTACACCTTC. Its translation is CASSLQGDGYTF.

Comment on this clonotype: This may come from a read error, since a much larger clone is one base off. The chain employs TRBV7-2 and TRBJ2-5; unclear D gene. Germline V gene data show CDR1 as SGHTA and CDR2 as FQGNSA. The CDR3 contains 17 residues. V lost 0 bases, J lost 4 bases, and 18 bases lay in between. CDR3 sequence (DNA): TGTGCCAGCAGCTTAGCGGTCTGGAAGGTAGCTCCAGAGACCCAGTACTTC. Its protein product is CASSLAVWKVAPETQYF.

There are many counts of this clonotype. V and J are TRBV7-3 and TRBJ2-2; 8 nucleotides align to TRBD1. Germline V lookup: CDR1 SGHTA, CDR2 FQGTGA. The CDR3 spans 16 residues. The J segment lost 4 bases and the V segment lost 5 bases, leaving 9 bases of the junction unmatched. The CDR3 sequence: CASSDRQGRGTGELFF. The DNA for the CDR3 is TGTGCCAGCAGCGACCGACAGGGGAGAGGCACCGGGGAGCTGTTTTTT.

This clonotype is deemed medium-sized. J is TRBJ1-2 and V is TRBV6-1; tentative D call: TRBD1 (5 bases). With 1 base removed from V and 9 bases from J, the gap between germline ends came to 15 bases. CDR1 is MNHNS and CDR2 is SASEGT in the germline V gene. CDR3 size: 14 residues. The CDR3, as DNA: TGTGCCAGCAGTGAAGAGGGGCGCGGGCTGAGCTACACCTTC. Translating it yields CASSEEGRGLSYTF.

This clonotype was observed a handful of times. A much more abundant neighbour one base away suggests this may be a read error. The CDR3 carries no conserved terminal phenylalanine or tryptophan, so it likely arises from a read error. The chain uses TRBV7-9 and TRBJ2-3; 10 bases match TRBD1. V lost 5 bases, J lost 4 bases, and 6 bases stayed unmatched. CDR1 SEHNR and CDR2 FQNEAQ come from the germline V gene (reference sequence). The CDR3 covers 15 residues. CDR3 protein: CASSPGQGVADTQYL. CDR3 DNA sequence: TGTGCCAGCAGCCCAGGACAGGGGGTAGCAGATACGCAGTATCTT.

This clonotype showed up many times. CDR3 sequence reads: CASSPRTSTDTQYF. Here the CDR3 DNA reads TGTGCCAGCAGCCCGAGGACTAGCACAGATACGCAGTATTTT. The J gene is TRBJ2-3, the V gene TRBV2, with D perhaps matching TRBD2 (5 bases). Trimming took off 6 bases at V and 0 bases at J, with 10 bases between the two ends. Germline assignment: CDR1 SNHLY and CDR2 FYNNEI. The CDR3 loop spans 14 amino acids.

In the case of this clonotype: One end of the junction is discordant with germline, which a read error may explain. This sequence joins TRBV5-1 and TRBJ2-1; 8 bases map to TRBD1. The CDR3 loop spans 16 amino acids. Germline assignment: CDR1 SGHRS and CDR2 YFSETQ. The CDR3 reads CASSLEVGRGQGEQFF. CDR3 DNA: TGTGCCAGCAGCTTGGAAGTGGGCAGGGGGCAGGGTGAGCAGTTCTTC.

The chain couples TRBV2 to TRBJ2-7, with 8 positions matching TRBD2. The germline V gene has CDR1 SNHLY and CDR2 FYNNEI. The CDR3 contains 15 residues. Germline trimming cut 6 bases from V and 5 bases from J; bases unmatched to any gene: 12. Here the CDR3 DNA reads TGTGCCAGCAGCGGATTCGGGGGGGCCTTAAACGAGCAGTACTTC. Its protein is CASSGFGGALNEQYF.

The chain combines TRBV27 with TRBJ1-1, with D hard to call. CDR3 length equals 15 residues. Germline V gene sequence: CDR1 MNHEY, CDR2 SMNVEV (reference sequence). The ends were cut back, 1 base at V and 0 bases at J, with 9 bases in the middle. The chain's CDR3 is CASSLFLDVNTEAFF. The CDR3 nucleotides are TGTGCCAGCAGTTTATTCTTGGATGTGAACACTGAAGCTTTCTTT.

At least ten counts were recorded for this clonotype. The chain joins TRBV28 to TRBJ2-5; 7 bases match TRBD2. The CDR3 sequence is 13 residues long. Germline CDR1 and CDR2: MDHEN and SYDVKM. The V gene end was trimmed by 4 bases and the J gene end by 4 bases; junction bases not matched to a gene: 3. CDR3 nucleotides: TGTGCCAGCAGTTCCGTAGCGGGAGAGACCCAGTACTTC. Encoded protein: CASSSVAGETQYF.

This clonotype is a singleton in its sample. The V and J genes are TRBV24-1 and TRBJ2-2; a possible D gene is TRBD1 (6 bases). V lost 3 bases and J 0 bases, leaving 16 bases between the germline ends. Germline lookup yields CDR1 KGHDR and CDR2 SFDVKD. This CDR3 region has 18 residues. CDR3 sequence: CATSDLGASWSNTGELFF. The CDR3 bases are TGTGCCACCAGTGATCTGGGGGCTAGCTGGTCGAACACCGGGGAGCTGTTTTTT.

This clonotype has a single count. Given a much more abundant clone one base away, this may be a read error. The chain has TRBV7-9 and TRBJ2-1; TRBD2 is a possible D gene (5 bases). Trimming cost V 3 bases and J 2 bases, with 11 bases left between them. Germline V gives CDR1 SEHNR, CDR2 FQNEAQ (reference sequence). The CDR3 covers 15 residues. The CDR3 spells CASSFIRAAYNEQFF. For the CDR3, the DNA is TGTGCCAGCAGCTTCATTAGAGCGGCCTACAATGAGCAGTTCTTC.

V and J are TRBV6-1 and TRBJ2-1; D perhaps matches TRBD2 (5 bases). CDR1 is MNHNS, CDR2 SASEGT, per germline. This CDR3 has 16 residues. Trimming cost V 5 bases and J 6 bases, with 20 bases left between them. The CDR3 loop reads CASSNRLSGGSNEQFF. DNA of the CDR3: TGTGCCAGCAGTAACAGACTATCTGGAGGTTCCAATGAGCAGTTCTTC.